The rows below give T cell receptor beta chains drawn from one sample of a study of cytomegalovirus exposure and HLA in healthy donors. Repertoires were generated with immunoSEQ multiplex PCR, while TCRdb's copy carries only in-frame clones and drops some. The table shows around 67,000 clones, with approximately 72% occurring only once. The sequencing input was PBMCs. The receptors were gathered from a woman younger than 45 in good health and CMV-seropositive. Both conserved end residues are part of each CDR3. The order of the fields is J gene, clone size, V gene, D gene, CDR3 DNA, CDR3 protein. D genes are given only for firm matches. Clone size is given for some rows only: seen once, a few or many times, or a class if the clone is expanded.

TRBJ1-4,NA,TRBV7-9,NA,TGTGCCAGCAGCTTCAGCGGATATAATGAAAAACTGTTTTTT,CASSFSGYNEKLFF
TRBJ1-3,NA,TRBV6-6,NA,TGTGCCAGCAGAAACCCGATCGAGAGAAACACCATATATTTT,CASRNPIERNTIYF
TRBJ2-3,NA,TRBV7-2,TRBD1,TGTGCCAGCAGCTTATATGTCGGGACAGGGGGCTCAGGTACGCAGTATTTT,CASSLYVGTGGSGTQYF
TRBJ1-1,NA,TRBV5-6,TRBD1,TGTGCCAGCAGCTTAAGTGACAGGGCGTCGGCTGAAGCTTTCTTT,CASSLSDRASAEAFF
TRBJ1-2,NA,TRBV30,NA,TGTGCCTGGAGTCGGCCCCGGGCGGGAAACTATGGCTACACCTTC,CAWSRPRAGNYGYTF
TRBJ2-7,once,TRBV7-2,TRBD1,TGTGCCAGCAGCTTAGGAGACAGGGGCTACGAGCAGTACTTC,CASSLGDRGYEQYF
TRBJ2-1,NA,TRBV7-9,TRBD2,TGTGCCAGCAGCTTAGCGGGGGGGTACAATGAGCAGTTCTTC,CASSLAGGYNEQFF
TRBJ1-1,NA,TRBV2,NA,TGTGCCAGCAGTCGGGGGATTGGGAACACTGAAGCTTTCTTT,CASSRGIGNTEAFF
TRBJ1-2,NA,TRBV5-1,TRBD1,TGCGCCAGCAGCCCTGGGACAGGAGCTAACTATGGCTACACCTTC,CASSPGTGANYGYTF
TRBJ2-7,once,TRBV11-3,TRBD1,TGTGCCAGCAGCTGGGGGACAGTCGTCAACGAGCAGTACTTC,CASSWGTVVNEQYF
TRBJ2-5,NA,TRBV7-9,NA,TGTGCCAGCAGCTTACCGAGCCTAGGGACCCAGTACTTC,CASSLPSLGTQYF
TRBJ1-3,NA,TRBV7-6,NA,TGTGCCAGCAGCCTTAGAGGGGGGGCTCATGGAAACACCATATATTTT,CASSLRGGAHGNTIYF
TRBJ2-1,NA,TRBV28,TRBD2,TGTGCCAGCTGGGCTAGCGGGTCTTACAATGAGCAGTTCTTC,CASWASGSYNEQFF
TRBJ2-1,NA,TRBV27,TRBD2,TGTGCCAGCAGTTGGTCGCTACCTAGCGGGAGGGCCCATGAGCAGTTCTTC,CASSWSLPSGRAHEQFF
TRBJ2-2,NA,TRBV7-9,NA,TGTGCCAGCAGCCCGACAGTGAACACCGGGGAGCTGTTTTTT,CASSPTVNTGELFF
TRBJ2-7,NA,TRBV15,TRBD2,TGTGCCACCAGCAGAGATTCCCCGGGGGGGTACTACGAGCAGTACTTC,CATSRDSPGGYYEQYF
TRBJ1-1,NA,TRBV2,TRBD1,TGTGCCAGCAGTGACCCTCGGACAGGACCTGAAGCTTTCTTT,CASSDPRTGPEAFF
TRBJ2-1,NA,TRBV19,TRBD1,TGTGCCAGTAGGGTGACAGGGTCCGGTTCTGAGCAGTTCTTC,CASRVTGSGSEQFF
TRBJ2-4,NA,TRBV19,TRBD2,TGTGCCAGTAGTGTAGAGGAGCGGGAGAAAAACATTCAGTACTTC,CASSVEEREKNIQYF
TRBJ2-7,NA,TRBV11-1,TRBD2,TGTGCCAGCAGCCCTGCTAGCGGACCGGGCTACGAGCAGTACTTC,CASSPASGPGYEQYF
TRBJ2-7,NA,TRBV6-5,NA,TGCGCTGGTCCTTACGAGCAGTACTTC,CAGPYEQYF
TRBJ2-3,few,TRBV6-4,NA,TGTGCCAGCAGTGAAGGCAGGGTACCAGATACGCAGTATTTT,CASSEGRVPDTQYF
TRBJ2-3,NA,TRBV6-4,TRBD2,TGTGCCAGCAGTGAAGACGGGAGGGCGGGAGATACGCAGTATTTT,CASSEDGRAGDTQYF
TRBJ1-3,NA,TRBV14,NA,TGTGCCAGCAGCCCCAGGGTCGGTGGAAACACCATATATTTT,CASSPRVGGNTIYF
TRBJ2-7,once,TRBV27,TRBD2,TGTGCCAGCCGAGCGGGAGGGCCCTCCGAGCAGTACTTC,CASRAGGPSEQYF
TRBJ2-4,NA,TRBV19,TRBD1,TGTGCCAGTAGTACTACAGGGGCAGCCAAAAACATTCAGTACTTC,CASSTTGAAKNIQYF
TRBJ2-3,NA,TRBV6-5,TRBD2,TGTGCCAGCAGAGACTATAGCGGGGTCCGTGATACGCAGTATTTT,CASRDYSGVRDTQYF
TRBJ2-7,NA,TRBV29-1,TRBD1,TGCAGCGTTGGATTACAGGGGGCCCACGAGCAGTACTTC,CSVGLQGAHEQYF
TRBJ2-2,NA,TRBV5-3,NA,TGTGCCAGAAAGGTGACAGTTTCGGGCACCGGGGAGCTGTTTTTT,CARKVTVSGTGELFF
TRBJ2-1,NA,TRBV5-1,NA,TGCGCCAGCAGCTTGGGGGGGCCGAGCTCCTACAATGAGCAGTTCTTC,CASSLGGPSSYNEQFF
TRBJ1-5,NA,TRBV4-3,NA,TGCGCCAGCAGCCAAGTGACAGATAATCAGCCCCAGCATTTT,CASSQVTDNQPQHF
TRBJ1-5,NA,TRBV7-9,NA,TGTGCCAGCAGCCCTAGGACTCATAGCAATCAGCCCCAGCATTTT,CASSPRTHSNQPQHF
TRBJ2-2,few,TRBV6-6,NA,TGTGCCAGCAGTTACTACCGGACTGGCACCGGGGAGCTGTTTTTT,CASSYYRTGTGELFF
TRBJ2-1,NA,TRBV28,NA,TGTGCCAGCAGTACGGGACTTGAGCAGTTCTTC,CASSTGLEQFF
TRBJ2-4,NA,TRBV19,TRBD1,TGTGCCAGTACCCCGGGACAGTACGAAAACATTCAGTACTTC,CASTPGQYENIQYF
TRBJ2-1,NA,TRBV6-4,NA,TGTGCCAGCAGTGTGAGGGCCTGGAATGAGCAGTTCTTC,CASSVRAWNEQFF
TRBJ1-2,NA,TRBV27,TRBD1,TGTGCCAGCAGTCCTCGACAGGGGTCTAACTATGGCTACACCTTC,CASSPRQGSNYGYTF
TRBJ1-5,NA,TRBV19,TRBD1,TGTGCCAGCCTAGACAGGGATTTAGGCAATCAGCCCCAGCATTTT,CASLDRDLGNQPQHF
TRBJ2-3,NA,TRBV4-1,NA,TGCGCCAGCAGCCAAGAAGGGGTCGATACGCAGTATTTT,CASSQEGVDTQYF
TRBJ2-1,NA,TRBV27,TRBD2,TGTGCCAGCAGTCACACTAGCGGGAATGTCAATGAGCAGTTCTTC,CASSHTSGNVNEQFF
TRBJ1-2,few,TRBV11-1,TRBD1,TGTGCCAGCAGCGGACAAGGACAGGGTTCGCACTATGGCTACACCTTC,CASSGQGQGSHYGYTF
TRBJ2-7,NA,TRBV27,NA,TGTGCCAGCAGTTCTTACTACTCCTACGAGCAGTACTTC,CASSSYYSYEQYF
TRBJ2-1,once,TRBV7-2,TRBD2,TGTGCCAGCAGCTTTGGACTAGGGTACAATGAGCAGTTCTTC,CASSFGLGYNEQFF
TRBJ1-4,NA,TRBV15,NA,TGTGCCACCAGCAGACAGGGATCCGGTGAAAAACTGTTTTTT,CATSRQGSGEKLFF
TRBJ2-7,NA,TRBV7-9,TRBD1,TGTGCCAGCAGCTCGAGACAGGGTGGCAACGAGCAGTACTTC,CASSSRQGGNEQYF
TRBJ1-4,few,TRBV5-1,NA,TGCGCCAGCAGCCCGACAGGCCGTAATGAAAAACTGTTTTTT,CASSPTGRNEKLFF
TRBJ1-1,NA,TRBV5-6,NA,TGTGCCAGCAGGCTCGCCAGGGGTTGGGGCACTGAAGCTTTCTTT,CASRLARGWGTEAFF
TRBJ2-7,NA,TRBV5-4,TRBD2,TGTGCCAGCAGGGACGGGACTAATAACTACGAGCAGTACTTC,CASRDGTNNYEQYF
TRBJ1-1,NA,TRBV27,NA,TGTGCCAGCAGTATTTGGGGCGCCGGCACTGAAGCTTTCTTT,CASSIWGAGTEAFF
TRBJ1-6,NA,TRBV28,TRBD1,TGTGCCAGCAGTTTTGGGACAGAGAATTCACCCCTCCACTTT,CASSFGTENSPLHF
TRBJ2-1,NA,TRBV4-3,TRBD1,TGCGCCAGCAGCCCAGGACAGGGGTCCTACAATGAGCAGTTCTTC,CASSPGQGSYNEQFF
TRBJ1-4,NA,TRBV7-9,NA,TGTGCCAGCAGCTTGCTTACCCCGGTGCGGCCTAATGAAAAACTGTTTTTT,CASSLLTPVRPNEKLFF
TRBJ2-5,NA,TRBV5-1,TRBD2,TGCGCCAGCAGCTTGGACGGGAGGAGCGGGGAGACCCAGTACTTC,CASSLDGRSGETQYF
TRBJ1-4,few,TRBV4-3,NA,TGCGCCAGCAGCCAAGGGGCAGGGGCTGTTGAAAAACTGTTTTTT,CASSQGAGAVEKLFF
TRBJ1-5,NA,TRBV16,NA,TGTGCCAGCAGCCCGACCCGGGGAGGCAATCAGCCCCAGCATTTT,CASSPTRGGNQPQHF
TRBJ2-7,few,TRBV6-1,NA,TGTGCCAGCAGTGAAGGTAGCCACGAGCAGTACTTC,CASSEGSHEQYF
TRBJ2-7,NA,TRBV7-9,NA,TGTTCCAGCAGCTATGACCGGGACGAGCAGTACTTC,CSSSYDRDEQYF